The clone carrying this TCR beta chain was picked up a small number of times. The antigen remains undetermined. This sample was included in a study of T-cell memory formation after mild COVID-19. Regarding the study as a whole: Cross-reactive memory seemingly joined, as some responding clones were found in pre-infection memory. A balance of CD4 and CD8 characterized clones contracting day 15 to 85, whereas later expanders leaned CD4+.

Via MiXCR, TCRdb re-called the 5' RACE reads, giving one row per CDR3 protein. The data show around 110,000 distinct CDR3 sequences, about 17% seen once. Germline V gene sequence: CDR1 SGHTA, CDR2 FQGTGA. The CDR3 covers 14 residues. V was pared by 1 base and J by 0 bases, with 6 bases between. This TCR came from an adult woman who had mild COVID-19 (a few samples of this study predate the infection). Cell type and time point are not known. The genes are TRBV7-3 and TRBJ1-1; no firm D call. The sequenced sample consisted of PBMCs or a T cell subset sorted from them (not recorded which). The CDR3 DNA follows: TGTGCCAGCAGCTTAATGGGAATGAACACTGAAGCTTTCTTT. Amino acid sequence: CASSLMGMNTEAFF. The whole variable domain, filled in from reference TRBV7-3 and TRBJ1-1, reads GAGVSQTPSNKVTEKGKYVELRCDPISGHTALYWYRQSLGQGPEFLIYFQGTGAADDSGLPNDRFFAVRPEGSVSTLKIQRTERGDSAVYLCASSLMGMNTEAFFGQGTRLTVV.